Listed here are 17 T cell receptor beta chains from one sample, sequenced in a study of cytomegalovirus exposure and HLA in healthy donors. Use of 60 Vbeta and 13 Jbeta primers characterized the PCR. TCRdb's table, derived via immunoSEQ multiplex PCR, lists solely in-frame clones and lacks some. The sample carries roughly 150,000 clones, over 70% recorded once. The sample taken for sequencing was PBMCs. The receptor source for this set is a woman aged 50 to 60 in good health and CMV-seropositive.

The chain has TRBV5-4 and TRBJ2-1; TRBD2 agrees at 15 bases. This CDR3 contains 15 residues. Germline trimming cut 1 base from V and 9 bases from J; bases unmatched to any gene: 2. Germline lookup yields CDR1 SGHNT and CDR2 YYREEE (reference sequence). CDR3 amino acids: CASSLSGLAGGEQFF. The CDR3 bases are TGTGCCAGCAGCTTGTCGGGACTAGCGGGGGGTGAGCAGTTCTTC.

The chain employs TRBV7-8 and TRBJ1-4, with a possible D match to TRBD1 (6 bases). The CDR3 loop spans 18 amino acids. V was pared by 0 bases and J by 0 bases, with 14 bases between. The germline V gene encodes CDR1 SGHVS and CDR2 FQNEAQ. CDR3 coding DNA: TGTGCCAGCAGCTTAGCTGGGGTCAGGGGATCAACTAATGAAAAACTGTTTTTT. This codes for CASSLAGVRGSTNEKLFF.

The CDR3 is CASSSRGGKLFF. The CDR3 DNA reads as TGCGCCAGCAGCTCGAGAGGTGGAAAACTGTTTTTT. The chain recombines TRBV4-1 with TRBJ1-4; D not resolved. V dropped 5 bases and J dropped 10 bases, with 11 bases sitting between them. Germline lookup yields CDR1 MGHRA and CDR2 YSYEKL. The CDR3 contains 12 residues.

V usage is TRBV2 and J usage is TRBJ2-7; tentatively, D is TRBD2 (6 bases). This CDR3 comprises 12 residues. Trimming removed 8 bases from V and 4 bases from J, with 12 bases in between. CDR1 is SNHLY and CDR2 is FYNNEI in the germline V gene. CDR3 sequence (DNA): TGTGCCAGCCTGGAGGGGCGGTACGAGCAGTACTTC. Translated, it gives CASLEGRYEQYF. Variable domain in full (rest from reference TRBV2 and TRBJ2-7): EPEVTQTPSHQVTQMGQEVILRCVPISNHLYFYWYRQILGQKVEFLVSFYNNEISEKSEIFDDQFSVERPDGSNFTLKIRSTKLEDSAMYFCASLEGRYEQYFGPGTRLTVT.

CDR3 DNA: TGTGCCATCAGGGTTGGGGAAGGAGGCACTGAAGCTTTCTTT. It encodes CAIRVGEGGTEAFF. The chain uses TRBV10-3 and TRBJ1-1, with D uncertain. Deletions cut 6 bases from V and 4 bases from J, with 15 bases between. The V gene's germline CDR1 is ENHRY and CDR2 SYGVKD. This CDR3 comprises 14 residues.

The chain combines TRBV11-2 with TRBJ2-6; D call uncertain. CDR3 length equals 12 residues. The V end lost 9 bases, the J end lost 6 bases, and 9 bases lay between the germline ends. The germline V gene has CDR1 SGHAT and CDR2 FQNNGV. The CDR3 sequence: CASRVTANVLTF. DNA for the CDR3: TGTGCCAGTCGGGTAACGGCCAACGTCCTGACTTTC.

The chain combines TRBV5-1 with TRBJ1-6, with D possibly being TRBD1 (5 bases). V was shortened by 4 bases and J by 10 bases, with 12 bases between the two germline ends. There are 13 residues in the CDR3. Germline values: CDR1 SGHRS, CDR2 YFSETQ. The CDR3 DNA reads TGCGCCAGCAGCACCGACAGTTACTCACCCCTCCACTTT. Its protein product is CASSTDSYSPLHF.

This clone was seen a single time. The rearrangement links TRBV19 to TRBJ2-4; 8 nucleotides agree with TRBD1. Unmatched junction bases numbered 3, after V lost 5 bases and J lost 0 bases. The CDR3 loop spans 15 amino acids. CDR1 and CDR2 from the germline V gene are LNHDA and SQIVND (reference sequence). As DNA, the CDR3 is TGTGCCAGTAGTGACAGGGGATCAGCCAAAAACATTCAGTACTTC. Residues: CASSDRGSAKNIQYF. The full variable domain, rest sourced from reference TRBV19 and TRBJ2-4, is DGGITQSPKYLFRKEGQNVTLSCEQNLNHDAMYWYRQDPGQGLRLIYYSQIVNDFQKGDIAEGYSVSREKKESFPLTVTSAQKNPTAFYLCASSDRGSAKNIQYFGAGTRLSVL.

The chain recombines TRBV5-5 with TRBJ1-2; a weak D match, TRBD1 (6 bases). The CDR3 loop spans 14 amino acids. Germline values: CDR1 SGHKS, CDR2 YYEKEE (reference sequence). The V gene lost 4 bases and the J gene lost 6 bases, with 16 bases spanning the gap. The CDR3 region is CASSMSQGINGYTF. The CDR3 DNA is TGTGCCAGCAGCATGTCCCAGGGGATAAATGGCTACACCTTC.

CDR3 in amino acids: CASSLEASSGGAYEQYF. The CDR3 nucleotides are TGTGCCAGCAGCTTAGAAGCCTCTAGCGGGGGGGCTTACGAGCAGTACTTC. This sequence joins TRBV7-8 and TRBJ2-7; 12 positions agree with TRBD2. This CDR3 region has 17 residues. The germline V gene has CDR1 SGHVS and CDR2 FQNEAQ. J was trimmed by 4 bases and V by 1 base; bases with no gene match: 8.

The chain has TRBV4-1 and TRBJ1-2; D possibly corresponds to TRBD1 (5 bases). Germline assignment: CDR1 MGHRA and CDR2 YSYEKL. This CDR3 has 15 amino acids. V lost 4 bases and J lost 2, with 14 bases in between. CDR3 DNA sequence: TGCGCCAGCAGCCCCCTAGGAAAGGGGAACTATGGCTACACCTTC. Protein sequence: CASSPLGKGNYGYTF.

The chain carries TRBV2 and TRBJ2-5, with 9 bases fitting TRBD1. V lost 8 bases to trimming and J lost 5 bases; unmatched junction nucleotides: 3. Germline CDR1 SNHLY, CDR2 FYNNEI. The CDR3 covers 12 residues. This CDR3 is CASHDRGETQYF. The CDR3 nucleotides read TGTGCCAGCCATGACAGGGGGGAGACCCAGTACTTC.

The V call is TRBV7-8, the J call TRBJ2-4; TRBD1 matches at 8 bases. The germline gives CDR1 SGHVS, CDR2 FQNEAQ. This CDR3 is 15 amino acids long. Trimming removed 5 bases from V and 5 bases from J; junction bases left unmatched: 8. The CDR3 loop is CASSAGQGAQNIQYF. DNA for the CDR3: TGTGCCAGCAGCGCCGGCCAGGGGGCTCAAAACATTCAGTACTTC. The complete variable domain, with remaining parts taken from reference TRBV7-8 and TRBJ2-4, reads GAGVSQSPRYKVAKRGQDVALRCDPISGHVSLFWYQQALGQGPEFLTYFQNEAQLDKSGLPSDRFFAERPEGSVSTLKIQRTQQEDSAVYLCASSAGQGAQNIQYFGAGTRLSVL.

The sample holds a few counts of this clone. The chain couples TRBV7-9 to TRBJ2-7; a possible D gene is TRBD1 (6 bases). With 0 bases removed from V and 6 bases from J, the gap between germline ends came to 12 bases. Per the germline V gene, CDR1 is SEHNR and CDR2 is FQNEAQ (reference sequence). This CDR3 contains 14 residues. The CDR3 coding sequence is TGTGCCAGCAGCTTAGCGCGACAGGCAGGCGAGCAGTACTTC. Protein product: CASSLARQAGEQYF. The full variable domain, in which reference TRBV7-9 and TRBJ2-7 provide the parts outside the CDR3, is DTGVSQNPRHKITKRGQNVTFRCDPISEHNRLYWYRQTLGQGPEFLTYFQNEAQLEKSRLLSDRFSAERPKGSFSTLEIQRTEQGDSAMYLCASSLARQAGEQYFGPGTRLTVT.

DNA for the CDR3: TGTGCCAGCAGTGAAGCTCGGTACCAAGAGACCCAGTACTTC. Its protein is CASSEARYQETQYF. The V gene is TRBV6-1, the J gene TRBJ2-5; D gene ambiguous. Trimming stripped 0 bases from V and 0 bases from J, with 5 bases between. The CDR3 is made up of 14 amino acids. Germline CDR1 MNHNS, CDR2 SASEGT.

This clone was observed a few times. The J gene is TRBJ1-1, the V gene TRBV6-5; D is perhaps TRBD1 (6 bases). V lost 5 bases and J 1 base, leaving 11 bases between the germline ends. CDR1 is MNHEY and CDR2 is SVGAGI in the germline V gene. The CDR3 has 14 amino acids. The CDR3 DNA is TGTGCCAGCAGTGGGAGGGGGTCGAACACTGAAGCTTTCTTT. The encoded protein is CASSGRGSNTEAFF.

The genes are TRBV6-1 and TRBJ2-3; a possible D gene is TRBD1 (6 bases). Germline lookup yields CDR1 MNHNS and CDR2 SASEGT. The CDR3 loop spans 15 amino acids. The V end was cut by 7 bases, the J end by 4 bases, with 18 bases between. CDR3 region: CASIRDIRRPDTQYF. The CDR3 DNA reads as TGTGCCAGCATCCGGGACATCCGGAGACCAGATACGCAGTATTTT.